By share, the clone carrying this T cell receptor (beta chain) counts as large. Antigen: not known. All unsorted peripheral T cells were captured because whole blood was used without fractionation. CDR1 is SNHLY, CDR2 FYNNEI, per germline. This CDR3 spans 14 amino acids. V was trimmed by 8 bases and J by 0 bases, leaving 13 bases between them. This record belongs to a study of HIV-infected patients and healthy controls. Study in general: Viral load fell to undetectable in most of the 16 patients by the second blood draw.

Reverse transcription used around 540 ng RNA and constant-region primers for alpha and beta. Using multiplexing indices, alpha and beta chain libraries were generated apart by chain-specific third strand synthesis. TCRdb re-analysed the 5' RACE reads in MiXCR, keeping a single row per CDR3 protein. The repertoire consists of some 5,500 distinct CDR3 sequences, with over 6.5% occurring once and the leading ten covering 15% to 20%. Study outcomes and limitations: HIV-infected patients and controls differed significantly in mean usage of eight alpha and eight beta V genes. MAIT alpha-chain CDR3s were frequent in healthy controls, depleted in HIV+. Only sixteen HIV-infected individuals were processed, a major limit on how widely findings apply.

The J gene is TRBJ2-5, the V gene TRBV2; the D is unclear. The sample was blood, taken before antiretroviral therapy. The sequence derives from an adult with HIV infection. DNA of the CDR3: TGTGCCAGCGAACCATCCGCTTACCAAGAGACCCAGTACTTC. Its protein product is CASEPSAYQETQYF.